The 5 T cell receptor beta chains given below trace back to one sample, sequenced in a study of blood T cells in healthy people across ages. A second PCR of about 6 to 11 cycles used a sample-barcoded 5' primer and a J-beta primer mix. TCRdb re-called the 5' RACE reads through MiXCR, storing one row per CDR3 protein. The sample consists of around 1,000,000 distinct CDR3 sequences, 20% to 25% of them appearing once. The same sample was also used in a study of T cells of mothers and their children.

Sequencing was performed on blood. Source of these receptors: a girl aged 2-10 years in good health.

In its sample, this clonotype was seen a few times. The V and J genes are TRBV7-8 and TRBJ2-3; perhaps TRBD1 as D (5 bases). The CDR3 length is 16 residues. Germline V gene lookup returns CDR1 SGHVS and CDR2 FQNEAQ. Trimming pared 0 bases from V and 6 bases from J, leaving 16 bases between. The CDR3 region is CASSLAPGWPLDTQYF. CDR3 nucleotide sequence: TGTGCCAGCAGCTTAGCTCCAGGGTGGCCGTTGGATACGCAGTATTTT.

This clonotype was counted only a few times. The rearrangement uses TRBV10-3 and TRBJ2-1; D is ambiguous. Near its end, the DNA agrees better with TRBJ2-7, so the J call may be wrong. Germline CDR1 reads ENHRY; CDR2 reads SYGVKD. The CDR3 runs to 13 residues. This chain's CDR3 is CAISESTRSEQYF. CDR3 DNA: TGTGCCATCAGTGAGTCGACTCGCAGCGAGCAGTACTTC.

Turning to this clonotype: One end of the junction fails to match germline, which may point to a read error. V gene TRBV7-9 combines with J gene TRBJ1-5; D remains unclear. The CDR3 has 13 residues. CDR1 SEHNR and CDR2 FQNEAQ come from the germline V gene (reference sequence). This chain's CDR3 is CASSLGPNQLQHF. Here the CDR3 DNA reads TGTGCCAGCAGCTTAGGGCCGAATCAGCTCCAGCATTTT.

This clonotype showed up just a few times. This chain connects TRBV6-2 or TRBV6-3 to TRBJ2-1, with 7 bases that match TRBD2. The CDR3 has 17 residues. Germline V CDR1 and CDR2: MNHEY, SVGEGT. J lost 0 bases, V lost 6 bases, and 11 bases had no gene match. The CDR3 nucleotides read TGTGCCAGCAGCCTTTGGAGGCTAGCGGTCTCCTACAATGAGCAGTTCTTC. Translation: CASSLWRLAVSYNEQFF.

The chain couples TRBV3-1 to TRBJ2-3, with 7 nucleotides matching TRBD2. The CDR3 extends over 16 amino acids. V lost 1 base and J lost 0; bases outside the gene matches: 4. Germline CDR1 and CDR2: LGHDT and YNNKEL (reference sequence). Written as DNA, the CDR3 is TGTGCCAGCAGCCAAGGGAAAGCGGGGAGCACAGATACGCAGTATTTT. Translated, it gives CASSQGKAGSTDTQYF.